The 16 T cell receptor beta chains reported below all come from one sample, sequenced in a study of blood T cell repertoires in COVID-19. This table comes from immunoSEQ multiplex PCR, and its TCRdb copy is limited to in-frame clones, with some not included. Of about 55,000 clones detected, roughly 90% appear once; the ten largest clones hold 16%. The sequenced material came from peripheral blood. The receptors were gathered from a man older than 75 with acute or convalescent COVID-19.

V and J are TRBV11-2 and TRBJ1-1; D not resolved. Germline V gene sequence: CDR1 SGHAT, CDR2 FQNNGV. There are 13 residues in the CDR3. Trimming left V 0 bases short and J 8 bases short, with 10 bases between. The DNA of the CDR3 is TGTGCCAGCAGCTTAGACAGGTATCTCGAAGCTTTCTTT. Protein product: CASSLDRYLEAFF.

This clone is a singleton in its sample. The chain couples TRBV5-6 to TRBJ1-1, with unresolved D. V was clipped by 0 bases and J by 6 bases, with 12 bases between them. The CDR3 contains 14 residues. The germline V gene has CDR1 SGHDT and CDR2 YYEEEE. The CDR3 loop reads CASSLAEGWAEAFF. For the CDR3, the DNA is TGTGCCAGCAGCTTGGCGGAGGGATGGGCTGAAGCTTTCTTT.

The chain employs TRBV5-1 and TRBJ1-2; 9 bases are shared with TRBD1. Germline CDR1 SGHRS, CDR2 YFSETQ. Trimming took 0 bases from V and 7 from J; bases not matched to a gene: 4. CDR3 size: 14 residues. CDR3 amino acids: CASSLGTGERGYTF. CDR3 bases: TGCGCCAGCAGCTTGGGGACAGGGGAACGTGGCTACACCTTC.

The chain carries TRBV7-2 and TRBJ2-5; 8 bases are shared with TRBD2. V lost 0 bases, J lost 5 bases, and 8 bases stayed unmatched. Germline CDR1 SGHTA, CDR2 FQGNSA. The CDR3 has 16 amino acids. DNA of the CDR3: TGTGCCAGCAGCTTAGCGGGTAGCGGGGTGTCGGAGACCCAGTACTTC. It is translated as CASSLAGSGVSETQYF.

This chain links TRBV2 with TRBJ1-1; D is ambiguous. This CDR3 spans 13 amino acids. Germline V lookup: CDR1 SNHLY, CDR2 FYNNEI. V was trimmed by 6 bases and J by 1 base, leaving 9 bases between them. The CDR3 DNA follows: TGTGCCAGCAGACGAGGTAGGAACACTGAAGCTTTCTTT. It encodes CASRRGRNTEAFF.

V usage is TRBV6-1 and J usage is TRBJ1-1, with D unresolved. Germline-derived CDR1 and CDR2 are MNHNS and SASEGT. The V gene lost 3 bases and the J gene lost 0 bases, with 5 bases spanning the gap. The CDR3 length is 13 residues. The CDR3 spells CASSDLLNTEAFF. In DNA form, the CDR3 reads TGTGCCAGCAGTGACCTGTTGAACACTGAAGCTTTCTTT.

This clone was found many times. The chain is built from TRBV19 and TRBJ1-5; the match to TRBD1 covers 11 bases. This CDR3 is built from 16 residues. V lost 5 bases to trimming and J lost 3 bases; unmatched junction nucleotides: 6. Germline V gives CDR1 LNHDA, CDR2 SQIVND (reference sequence). CDR3 loop: CASSYGQGAVNQPQHF. CDR3 sequence (DNA): TGTGCCAGTAGTTACGGACAGGGGGCAGTCAATCAGCCCCAGCATTTT.

This chain uses TRBV7-2 with TRBJ2-1; 9 bases agree with TRBD2. The CDR3 sequence is 16 residues long. J lost 4 bases, V lost 5 bases, and 9 bases had no gene match. Germline CDR1 and CDR2: SGHTA and FQGNSA. CDR3 coding DNA: TGTGCCAGCAGCACCCGCGGGGGGGCGGATTACAATGAGCAGTTCTTC. Translation: CASSTRGGADYNEQFF.

The V and J genes are TRBV24-1 and TRBJ2-1, with 7 bases identical to TRBD1. The CDR3 has 14 amino acids. Germline CDR1 KGHDR, CDR2 SFDVKD. The trim removed 4 bases at V and 6 bases at J, leaving 5 bases unmatched. CDR3 nucleotide sequence: TGTGCCACCAGTGAAGGACAGGTGGGCAATGAGCAGTTCTTC. Its protein product is CATSEGQVGNEQFF.

The genes are TRBV30 and TRBJ1-1; D uncertain. This CDR3 region has 13 residues. The germline V gene has CDR1 GTSNPN and CDR2 SVGIG (reference sequence). Trimming shortened V by 3 bases and J by 1 base, and 9 bases separated the two germline ends. The DNA of the CDR3 is TGTGCCTGGAGGCGGAATCCGAACACTGAAGCTTTCTTT. Translation: CAWRRNPNTEAFF.

This chain joins TRBV18 and TRBJ2-7; 10 bases fit TRBD1. Germline CDR1 reads KGHSH; CDR2 reads LQKENI. V trimming: 3 bases; J trimming: 3 bases; junction bases outside the gene matches: 5. This CDR3 is 15 amino acids long. This chain's CDR3 is CASSPGTGVFYEQYF. Here the CDR3 DNA reads TGTGCCAGCTCACCCGGGACAGGGGTTTTCTACGAGCAGTACTTC.

This chain uses TRBV6-6 with TRBJ2-7; TRBD2 is a possible D gene (7 bases). V was pared by 6 bases and J by 2 bases, with 17 bases between. Germline CDR1 MNHNY, CDR2 SVGAGI (reference sequence). CDR3 length: 15 residues. The CDR3 bases are TGTGCCAGCAGCTCCTCGGGGGGCAGCACCTACGAGCAGTACTTC. Translating gives CASSSSGGSTYEQYF.

The chain is built from TRBV30 and TRBJ2-7; 8 nucleotides agree with TRBD1. This CDR3 is built from 14 residues. J gave up 7 bases and V 1 base, and 9 bases lay outside the gene matches. Per germline, CDR1 GTSNPN and CDR2 SVGIG (reference sequence). CDR3 sequence reads: CAWSARTGLGEQYF. CDR3 DNA: TGTGCCTGGAGTGCTAGGACAGGGCTGGGGGAGCAGTACTTC.

This clone showed up just a few times. This sequence joins TRBV4-1 and TRBJ1-6, with D hard to call. Germline V gene data show CDR1 as MGHRA and CDR2 as YSYEKL. V gave up 2 bases and J gave up 8 bases, with 16 bases separating them. The length of the CDR3 is 16 residues. The DNA for the CDR3 is TGCGCCAGCAGCCAACAACACGGAGCGTCTCATTCACCCCTCCACTTT. It encodes CASSQQHGASHSPLHF.

The genes are TRBV5-4 and TRBJ1-1; the D is unclear. CDR1 SGHNT and CDR2 YYREEE come from the germline V gene (reference sequence). V was clipped by 0 bases and J by 5 bases, with 11 bases between them. This CDR3 has 14 amino acids. The CDR3 spells CASSLGRIQTEAFF. CDR3 bases: TGTGCCAGCAGCTTGGGACGGATACAGACTGAAGCTTTCTTT.

The chain combines TRBV2 with TRBJ2-3; TRBD1 agrees at 7 bases. J was trimmed by 13 bases and V by 4 bases; bases with no gene match: 5. There are 11 residues in the CDR3. CDR1 SNHLY and CDR2 FYNNEI come from the germline V gene. Here the CDR3 DNA reads TGTGCCAGCAGTGTAAGGGGGCGGGAGTATTTT. Amino acid sequence: CASSVRGREYF.